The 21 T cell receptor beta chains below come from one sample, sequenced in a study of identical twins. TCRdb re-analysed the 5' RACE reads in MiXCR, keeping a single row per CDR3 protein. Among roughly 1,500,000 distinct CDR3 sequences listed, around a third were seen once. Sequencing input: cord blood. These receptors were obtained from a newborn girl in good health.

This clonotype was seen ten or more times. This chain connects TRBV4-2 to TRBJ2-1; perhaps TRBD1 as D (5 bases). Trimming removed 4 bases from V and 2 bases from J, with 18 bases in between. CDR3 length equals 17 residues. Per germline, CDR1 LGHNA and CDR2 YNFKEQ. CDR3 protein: CASSPDITLLTYNEQFF. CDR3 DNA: TGTGCCAGCAGCCCGGACATTACACTCCTCACCTACAATGAGCAGTTCTTC.

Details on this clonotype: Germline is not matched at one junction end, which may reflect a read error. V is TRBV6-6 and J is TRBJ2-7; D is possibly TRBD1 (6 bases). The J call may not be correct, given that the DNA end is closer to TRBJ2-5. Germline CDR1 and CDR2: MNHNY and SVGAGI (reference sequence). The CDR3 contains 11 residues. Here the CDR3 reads CVSKGVETQYF. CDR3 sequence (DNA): TGTGTCAGCAAGGGGGTAGAGACCCAGTACTTC.

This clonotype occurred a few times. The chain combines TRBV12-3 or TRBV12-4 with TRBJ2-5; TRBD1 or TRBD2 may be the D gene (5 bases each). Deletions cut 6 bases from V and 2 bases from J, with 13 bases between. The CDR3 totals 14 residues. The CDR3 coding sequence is TGTGCCAGCAGCCGAGGGGCGGTTCAAGAGACCCAGTACTTC. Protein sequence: CASSRGAVQETQYF.

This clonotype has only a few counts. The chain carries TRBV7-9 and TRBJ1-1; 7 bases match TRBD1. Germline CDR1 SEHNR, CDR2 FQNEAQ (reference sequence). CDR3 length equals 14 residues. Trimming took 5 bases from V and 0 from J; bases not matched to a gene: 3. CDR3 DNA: TGTGCCAGCAGCATGGACAGGATGAACACTGAAGCTTTCTTT. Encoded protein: CASSMDRMNTEAFF.

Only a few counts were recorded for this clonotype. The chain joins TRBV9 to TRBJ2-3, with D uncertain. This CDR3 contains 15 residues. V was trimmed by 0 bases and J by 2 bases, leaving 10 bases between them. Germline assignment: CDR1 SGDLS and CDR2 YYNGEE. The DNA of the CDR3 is TGTGCCAGCAGCGTAGCTGGGTTCTACACAGATACGCAGTATTTT. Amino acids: CASSVAGFYTDTQYF. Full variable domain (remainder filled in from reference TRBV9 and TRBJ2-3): DSGVTQTPKHLITATGQRVTLRCSPRSGDLSVYWYQQSLDQGLQFLIQYYNGEERAKGNILERFSAQQFPDLHSELNLSSLELGDSALYFCASSVAGFYTDTQYFGPGTRLTVL.

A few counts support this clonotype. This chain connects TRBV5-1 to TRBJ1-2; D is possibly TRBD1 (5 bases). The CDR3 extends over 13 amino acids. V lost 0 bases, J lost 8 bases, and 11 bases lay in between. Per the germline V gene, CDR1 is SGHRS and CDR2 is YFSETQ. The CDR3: CASSLVGGKGYTF. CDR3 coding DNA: TGCGCCAGCAGCTTGGTCGGGGGGAAGGGCTACACCTTC.

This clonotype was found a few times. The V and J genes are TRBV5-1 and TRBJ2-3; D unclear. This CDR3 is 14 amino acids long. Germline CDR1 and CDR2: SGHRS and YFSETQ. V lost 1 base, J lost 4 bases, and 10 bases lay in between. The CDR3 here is CASSLWPGSDTQYF. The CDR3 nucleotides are TGCGCCAGCAGCTTGTGGCCGGGTTCAGATACGCAGTATTTT. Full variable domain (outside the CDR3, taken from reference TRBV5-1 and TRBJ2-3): KAGVTQTPRYLIKTRGQQVTLSCSPISGHRSVSWYQQTPGQGLQFLFEYFSETQRNKGNFPGRFSGRQFSNSRSEMNVSTLELGDSALYLCASSLWPGSDTQYFGPGTRLTVL.

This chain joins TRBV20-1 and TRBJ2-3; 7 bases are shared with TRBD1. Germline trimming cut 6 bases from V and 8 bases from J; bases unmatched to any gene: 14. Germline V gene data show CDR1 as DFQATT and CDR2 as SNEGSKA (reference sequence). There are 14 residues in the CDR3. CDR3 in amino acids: CSARDRARWGTQYF. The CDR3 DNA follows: TGCAGTGCCCGAGACAGGGCGAGGTGGGGTACGCAGTATTTT.

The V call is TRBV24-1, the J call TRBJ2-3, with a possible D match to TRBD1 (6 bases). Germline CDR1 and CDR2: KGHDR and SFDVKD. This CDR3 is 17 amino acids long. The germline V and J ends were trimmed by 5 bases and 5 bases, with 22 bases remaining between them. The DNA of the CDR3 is TGTGCCACCAGTGGCCTCTTATCCGATTCAGGGGTAGATACGCAGTATTTT. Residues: CATSGLLSDSGVDTQYF.

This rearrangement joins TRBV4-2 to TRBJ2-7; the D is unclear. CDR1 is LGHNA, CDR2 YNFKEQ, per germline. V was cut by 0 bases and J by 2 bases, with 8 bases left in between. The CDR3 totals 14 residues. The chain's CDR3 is CASSQDVIAYEQYF. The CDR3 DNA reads TGTGCCAGCAGCCAAGACGTAATAGCCTACGAGCAGTACTTC.

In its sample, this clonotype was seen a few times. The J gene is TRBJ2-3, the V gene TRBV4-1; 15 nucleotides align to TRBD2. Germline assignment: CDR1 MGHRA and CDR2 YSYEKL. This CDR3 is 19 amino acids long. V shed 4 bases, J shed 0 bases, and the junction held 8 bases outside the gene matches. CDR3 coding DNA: TGCGCCAGCAGCCCCTGGACTAGCGGGAGGGTCCCTAGCACAGATACGCAGTATTTT. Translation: CASSPWTSGRVPSTDTQYF.

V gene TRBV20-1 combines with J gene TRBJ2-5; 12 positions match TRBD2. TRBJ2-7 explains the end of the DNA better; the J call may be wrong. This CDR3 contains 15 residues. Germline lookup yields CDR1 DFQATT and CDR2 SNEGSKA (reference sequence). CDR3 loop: CSASPPSGRATEQYF. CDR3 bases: TGCAGTGCTAGCCCCCCTAGCGGGAGGGCCACCGAGCAGTACTTC.

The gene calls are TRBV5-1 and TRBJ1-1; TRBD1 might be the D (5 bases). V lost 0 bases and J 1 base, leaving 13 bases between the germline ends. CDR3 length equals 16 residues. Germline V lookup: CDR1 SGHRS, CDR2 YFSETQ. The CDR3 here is CASSLGHARGNTEAFF. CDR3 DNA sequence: TGCGCCAGCAGCTTGGGACACGCGAGGGGGAACACTGAAGCTTTCTTT.

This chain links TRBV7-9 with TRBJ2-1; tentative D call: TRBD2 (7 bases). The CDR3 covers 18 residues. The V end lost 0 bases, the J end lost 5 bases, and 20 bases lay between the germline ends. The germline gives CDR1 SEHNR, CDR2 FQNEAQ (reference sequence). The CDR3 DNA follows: TGTGCCAGCAGCTTAGCTTCGGGGGGCCGACTCGGCGACAATGAGCAGTTCTTC. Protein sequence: CASSLASGGRLGDNEQFF.

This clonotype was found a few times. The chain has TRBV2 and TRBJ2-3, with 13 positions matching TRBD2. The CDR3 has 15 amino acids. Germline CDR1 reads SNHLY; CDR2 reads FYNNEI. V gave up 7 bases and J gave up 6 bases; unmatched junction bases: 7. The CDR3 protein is CASISGTSGVDTQYF. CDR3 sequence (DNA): TGTGCCAGCATTTCAGGGACTAGCGGGGTGGATACGCAGTATTTT.

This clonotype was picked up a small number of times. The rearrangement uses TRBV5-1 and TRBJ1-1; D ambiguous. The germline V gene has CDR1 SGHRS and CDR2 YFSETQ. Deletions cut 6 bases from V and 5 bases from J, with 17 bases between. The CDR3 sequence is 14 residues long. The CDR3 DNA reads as TGCGCCAGCATGCAACGGACGGGCAAGACTGAAGCTTTCTTT. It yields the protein CASMQRTGKTEAFF. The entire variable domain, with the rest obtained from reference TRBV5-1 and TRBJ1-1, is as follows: KAGVTQTPRYLIKTRGQQVTLSCSPISGHRSVSWYQQTPGQGLQFLFEYFSETQRNKGNFPGRFSGRQFSNSRSEMNVSTLELGDSALYLCASMQRTGKTEAFFGQGTRLTVV.

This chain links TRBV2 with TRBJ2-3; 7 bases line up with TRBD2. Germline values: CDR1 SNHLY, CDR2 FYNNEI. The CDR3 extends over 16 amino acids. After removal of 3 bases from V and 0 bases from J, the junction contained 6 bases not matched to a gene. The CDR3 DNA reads TGTGCCAGCAGTGACGCCCGACTAGCTAGCACAGATACGCAGTATTTT. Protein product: CASSDARLASTDTQYF.

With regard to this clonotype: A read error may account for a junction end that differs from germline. This CDR3 is CASSPTIGTGSETQYF. The CDR3 nucleotides read TGTGCTAGCAGCCCAACCATCGGGACAGGGAGTGAGACCCAGTACTTC. The chain links TRBV7-7 to TRBJ2-7; 9 bases match TRBD1. The J call is doubtful: the DNA matches TRBJ2-5 better. The V gene's germline CDR1 is SSHAT and CDR2 FNYEAQ (reference sequence). The CDR3 length is 16 residues.

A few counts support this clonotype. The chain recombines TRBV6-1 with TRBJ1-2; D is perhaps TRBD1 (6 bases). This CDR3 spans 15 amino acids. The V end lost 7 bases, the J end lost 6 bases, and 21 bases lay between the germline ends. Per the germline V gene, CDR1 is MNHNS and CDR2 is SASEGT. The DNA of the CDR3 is TGTGCCAGCAACCCCAACGGCGGCAGGGGAAATGGCTACACCTTC. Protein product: CASNPNGGRGNGYTF.

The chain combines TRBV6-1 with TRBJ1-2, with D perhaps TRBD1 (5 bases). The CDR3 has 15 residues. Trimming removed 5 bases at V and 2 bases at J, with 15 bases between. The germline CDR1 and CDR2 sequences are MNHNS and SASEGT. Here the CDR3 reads CASSIRTQGNYGYTF. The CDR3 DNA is TGTGCCAGCAGTATCCGGACTCAGGGAAACTATGGCTACACCTTC.

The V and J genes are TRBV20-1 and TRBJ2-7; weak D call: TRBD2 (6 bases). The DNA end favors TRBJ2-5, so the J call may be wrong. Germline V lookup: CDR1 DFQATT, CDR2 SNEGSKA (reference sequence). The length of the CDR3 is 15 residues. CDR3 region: CSARGPWGVGETQYF. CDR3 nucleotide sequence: TGCAGTGCTAGAGGTCCATGGGGGGTCGGGGAGACCCAGTACTTC.